Listed here is a single T cell receptor beta chain. The antigen remains undetermined. Assay used: immunoSEQ multiplex PCR; TCRdb lists only in-frame clones, some missing. The repertoire holds about 140,000 clones, with roughly 86% as singletons. This sample was taken from a study of cytomegalovirus exposure and HLA in healthy donors. Study-wide results and caveats: Through in vitro validation, three CMV-associated chains were shown to be specific for CMV antigens. Rarity marked most TCR sequences, yet some public TCRs occurred in many donors. Clusters of TCRs from the first cohort tended to co-occur in the 130 or so validation repertoires (as a later analysis found).

CDR3 length equals 18 residues. CDR1 LNHDA and CDR2 SQIVND come from the germline V gene (reference sequence). The J segment lost 2 bases and the V segment lost 10 bases, leaving 19 bases of the junction unmatched. This TCR was recovered from a woman aged 30 to 39 in good health and CMV-seronegative. The specimen was PBMCs. The genes are TRBV19 and TRBJ2-7; the match to TRBD1 covers 11 bases. Here the CDR3 DNA reads TGTGCCACATCACGTAGGACAGGGGGCCGAATGTCGACCTACGAGCAGTACTTC. This codes for CATSRRTGGRMSTYEQYF.